This T cell receptor (beta chain) was sequenced for a study of cytomegalovirus exposure and HLA in healthy donors. Primers: 60 Vbeta forward and 13 Jbeta reverse. Repertoires were generated with immunoSEQ multiplex PCR, while TCRdb's copy carries only in-frame clones and drops some. The sample has 200,000 or so clones; less than 80% are singletons. General study results and limits: Roughly uniform depth of sequencing across donors was assumed in presence/absence analyses. What a later analysis reportedly showed was that an Asian-associated ancestry cluster had fewer N-insertions than the approximately 700-donor mean. Earlier analysis yielded a pattern in which most TCR beta V segments were productive about 90% or about 30% of the time. Cytomegalovirus-associated status was assigned to about 160 TCR beta chains.

Trimming removed 8 bases from V and 1 base from J, with 11 bases in between. Germline V CDR1 and CDR2: WSHSY, SAAADI. CDR3 length: 13 residues. Only a few counts were recorded for this clone. The antigen remains unidentified. Sequenced sample: PBMCs. This TCR was recovered from a girl aged 2 to 9 in good health and CMV-seronegative. This chain uses TRBV10-2 with TRBJ1-1, with D maybe TRBD1 (5 bases). The CDR3 region has the DNA TGCGCCAGCGGCCCTCAGGGGAACACTGAAGCTTTCTTT. Protein sequence: CASGPQGNTEAFF.